These T cell receptor beta chains were read from a single sample in a study of shared clonotypes between healthy human individuals. TCRdb's copy holds only in-frame clones and misses some; the assay was immunoSEQ multiplex PCR. The sample yields 1.6 million or so clones, roughly 96% seen once. Material for sequencing was naive CD4+ T cells sorted from blood. These receptors were obtained from a man aged 25-45 years in good health. Both conserved end residues are part of each CDR3. Each record gives: D gene, V gene, J gene, clone size, CDR3 DNA, CDR3 protein. A D gene is named only where the DNA matches it firmly. Clone size, where shown, is once, few, many, or a class for clones that have expanded.

d_gene: NA
v_gene: TRBV30
j_gene: TRBJ2-3
abundance: once
CDR3nt: TGTGCCTGGAGTGTAAACCTAGCGACAGATACGCAGTATTTT
CDR3aa: CAWSVNLATDTQYF

d_gene: NA
v_gene: TRBV13
j_gene: TRBJ2-3
abundance: NA
CDR3nt: TGTGCCAGCAGCCTATTAGCAGATACGCAGTATTTT
CDR3aa: CASSLLADTQYF

d_gene: NA
v_gene: TRBV7-2
j_gene: TRBJ1-3
abundance: NA
CDR3nt: TGTGCCAGCAGCTTAGGTAACACCATATATTTT
CDR3aa: CASSLGNTIYF

d_gene: NA
v_gene: TRBV5-4
j_gene: TRBJ2-2
abundance: NA
CDR3nt: TGTGCCAGCAGCTTGGCAGGGTTAAACACCGGGGAGCTGTTTTTT
CDR3aa: CASSLAGLNTGELFF

d_gene: NA
v_gene: TRBV11-2
j_gene: TRBJ2-7
abundance: NA
CDR3nt: TGTGCCAGCAGGTACATACAGGACAAAAGTTCCGAGCAGTACTTC
CDR3aa: CASRYIQDKSSEQYF

d_gene: NA
v_gene: TRBV10-2
j_gene: TRBJ2-1
abundance: NA
CDR3nt: TGCGCCAGCAGTGAGTCGGGGTTTGAGCAGTTCTTC
CDR3aa: CASSESGFEQFF

d_gene: NA
v_gene: TRBV19
j_gene: TRBJ1-5
abundance: NA
CDR3nt: TGTGCCAGTAGTATTGGGACAAATAGCAATCAGCCCCAGCATTTT
CDR3aa: CASSIGTNSNQPQHF

d_gene: NA
v_gene: TRBV5-4
j_gene: TRBJ1-1
abundance: once
CDR3nt: TGTGCCAGCAGCTTGGATTCTGGCAGCACTGAAGCTTTCTTT
CDR3aa: CASSLDSGSTEAFF

d_gene: NA
v_gene: TRBV6-5
j_gene: TRBJ1-5
abundance: once
CDR3nt: TGTGCCAGCAGGAAACCCGTCAGGCACAATCAGCCCCAGCATTTT
CDR3aa: CASRKPVRHNQPQHF

d_gene: NA
v_gene: TRBV29-1
j_gene: TRBJ2-1
abundance: once
CDR3nt: TGCAGCGCGGATTGGGGCGCGAATGAGCAGTTCTTC
CDR3aa: CSADWGANEQFF

d_gene: TRBD2
v_gene: TRBV2
j_gene: TRBJ2-1
abundance: NA
CDR3nt: TGTGCCAGCACGGGAGGGCTGGGCTACAATGAGCAGTTCTTC
CDR3aa: CASTGGLGYNEQFF

d_gene: NA
v_gene: TRBV5-5
j_gene: TRBJ1-3
abundance: NA
CDR3nt: TGTGCCAGCAGCTTGGTCGCAGGGAGAAGTGCTGGAAACACCATATATTTT
CDR3aa: CASSLVAGRSAGNTIYF

d_gene: NA
v_gene: TRBV28
j_gene: TRBJ2-2
abundance: NA
CDR3nt: TGTGCCAGCAGACCCAGAAACACCGGGGAGCTGTTTTTT
CDR3aa: CASRPRNTGELFF

d_gene: NA
v_gene: TRBV18
j_gene: TRBJ1-3
abundance: NA
CDR3nt: TGTGCCAGCTCACCACTCCGGAGAGACTCTGGAAACACCATATATTTT
CDR3aa: CASSPLRRDSGNTIYF

d_gene: TRBD2
v_gene: TRBV7-9
j_gene: TRBJ2-1
abundance: NA
CDR3nt: TGTGCCAGCAGCTTCAGAGGTCCGGTAGCGGGAGGAATTGAGCAGTTCTTC
CDR3aa: CASSFRGPVAGGIEQFF

d_gene: TRBD1
v_gene: TRBV7-6
j_gene: TRBJ2-4
abundance: NA
CDR3nt: TGTGCCAGCTCGGGACAGGGGGCCAAAAACATTCAGTACTTC
CDR3aa: CASSGQGAKNIQYF

d_gene: TRBD2
v_gene: TRBV28
j_gene: TRBJ2-1
abundance: NA
CDR3nt: TGTGCCAGCAGTCCCGCTAGCGGGAGGGCCCTCTACAATGAGCAGTTCTTC
CDR3aa: CASSPASGRALYNEQFF

d_gene: NA
v_gene: TRBV4-1
j_gene: TRBJ1-4
abundance: NA
CDR3nt: TGCGCCAGCAGCCAAGATTCTTCAAGGGCCGCAGGTAATGAAAAACTGTTTTTT
CDR3aa: CASSQDSSRAAGNEKLFF

d_gene: TRBD2
v_gene: TRBV6-1
j_gene: TRBJ2-6
abundance: NA
CDR3nt: TGTGCCAGCAGTGAGTCGGGGGGGAGGGAGTCTGGGGCCAACGTCCTGACTTTC
CDR3aa: CASSESGGRESGANVLTF

d_gene: NA
v_gene: TRBV10-2
j_gene: TRBJ1-2
abundance: NA
CDR3nt: TGCGCCAGCAGTGACATGACTTATGGCTACACCTTC
CDR3aa: CASSDMTYGYTF

d_gene: NA
v_gene: TRBV2
j_gene: TRBJ2-1
abundance: NA
CDR3nt: TGTGCCAGCAGTGGGGTCCCTCGGGGTGAGCAGTTCTTC
CDR3aa: CASSGVPRGEQFF

d_gene: NA
v_gene: TRBV5-1
j_gene: TRBJ1-4
abundance: NA
CDR3nt: TGCGCCAGCAGCCGGGACTCATATGAAAAACTGTTTTTT
CDR3aa: CASSRDSYEKLFF

d_gene: NA
v_gene: TRBV5-1
j_gene: TRBJ1-5
abundance: NA
CDR3nt: TGCGCCAGCAGCCCAACAATAGACACTCAGCCCCAGCATTTT
CDR3aa: CASSPTIDTQPQHF

d_gene: NA
v_gene: TRBV7-6
j_gene: TRBJ2-5
abundance: NA
CDR3nt: TGTGCCAGCAGCTTAGGGGTGGTTGTAAAGTCAGAGACCCAGTACTTC
CDR3aa: CASSLGVVVKSETQYF

d_gene: NA
v_gene: TRBV2
j_gene: TRBJ2-1
abundance: NA
CDR3nt: TGTGCCAGCAGTGACAGTCCCTCCTACAATGAGCAGTTCTTC
CDR3aa: CASSDSPSYNEQFF

d_gene: TRBD1
v_gene: TRBV5-4
j_gene: TRBJ2-5
abundance: NA
CDR3nt: TGTGCCAGCAGCTCAGGGGGTAGTGGGACCCAGTACTTC
CDR3aa: CASSSGGSGTQYF

d_gene: NA
v_gene: TRBV15
j_gene: TRBJ1-5
abundance: once
CDR3nt: TGTGCCACCAGCAGTTGGGAAGGCAATCAGCCCCAGCATTTT
CDR3aa: CATSSWEGNQPQHF

d_gene: TRBD1
v_gene: TRBV9
j_gene: TRBJ2-7
abundance: NA
CDR3nt: TGTGCCAGCAGCGCCTCGAACCGGGACAGGGGATGGGGCGAGCAGTACTTC
CDR3aa: CASSASNRDRGWGEQYF

d_gene: TRBD1
v_gene: TRBV18
j_gene: TRBJ2-2
abundance: NA
CDR3nt: TGTGCCAGCTCACTTAAGACAGGGTCAGAACCCACCGGGGAGCTGTTTTTT
CDR3aa: CASSLKTGSEPTGELFF

d_gene: NA
v_gene: TRBV20-1
j_gene: TRBJ1-5
abundance: NA
CDR3nt: TGCAGTGCCACCTCGGATCAGCCCCAGCATTTT
CDR3aa: CSATSDQPQHF

d_gene: NA
v_gene: TRBV7-3
j_gene: TRBJ1-1
abundance: NA
CDR3nt: TGTGCCAGCAGCTTAGTCTGGGCTTTCTTT
CDR3aa: CASSLVWAFF

d_gene: TRBD1
v_gene: TRBV6-5
j_gene: TRBJ1-5
abundance: NA
CDR3nt: TGTGCCAGCAGCGCGGGACAGACCAATCAGCCCCAGCATTTT
CDR3aa: CASSAGQTNQPQHF

d_gene: NA
v_gene: TRBV23-1
j_gene: TRBJ2-1
abundance: NA
CDR3nt: TGCGCCAGCAGTCGACACAATGAGCAGTTCTTC
CDR3aa: CASSRHNEQFF

d_gene: TRBD1
v_gene: TRBV6-1
j_gene: TRBJ1-5
abundance: NA
CDR3nt: TGTGCCAGCAGTGAACGGACAGGGAGAGATCAGCCCCAGCATTTT
CDR3aa: CASSERTGRDQPQHF

d_gene: NA
v_gene: TRBV19
j_gene: TRBJ2-3
abundance: NA
CDR3nt: TGTGCCAGTAGTATAGTGGAAAGACAATTCACAGATACGCAGTATTTT
CDR3aa: CASSIVERQFTDTQYF

d_gene: NA
v_gene: TRBV19
j_gene: TRBJ1-5
abundance: NA
CDR3nt: TGTGCCAGTAGTATACGGTCACAGGGAAGGGGCAATCAGCCCCAGCATTTT
CDR3aa: CASSIRSQGRGNQPQHF

d_gene: NA
v_gene: TRBV5-1
j_gene: TRBJ1-5
abundance: once
CDR3nt: TGCGCCAGCAGCCCGGCGGGTAGCAATCAGCCCCAGCATTTT
CDR3aa: CASSPAGSNQPQHF

d_gene: NA
v_gene: TRBV5-1
j_gene: TRBJ1-4
abundance: NA
CDR3nt: TGCGCCAGCAGCTTGAACTCATGGTCGGTTGAAAAACTGTTTTTT
CDR3aa: CASSLNSWSVEKLFF

d_gene: NA
v_gene: TRBV20-1
j_gene: TRBJ2-3
abundance: NA
CDR3nt: TGCAGTGCAAGGATTACAGATACGCAGTATTTT
CDR3aa: CSARITDTQYF

d_gene: NA
v_gene: TRBV7-6
j_gene: TRBJ2-7
abundance: NA
CDR3nt: TGTGCCAGCAGCTTAGTCCAGGGCTCCTACGAGCAGTACTTC
CDR3aa: CASSLVQGSYEQYF

d_gene: NA
v_gene: TRBV7-2
j_gene: TRBJ2-7
abundance: NA
CDR3nt: TGTGCCAGCAGCAGCCAGGGACTTGACTACGAGCAGTACTTC
CDR3aa: CASSSQGLDYEQYF

d_gene: TRBD2
v_gene: TRBV5-4
j_gene: TRBJ2-2
abundance: NA
CDR3nt: TGTGCCAGCAGCTTGGATCCTAGCGGGAGCACCGGGGAGCTGTTTTTT
CDR3aa: CASSLDPSGSTGELFF

d_gene: TRBD1
v_gene: TRBV18
j_gene: TRBJ2-2
abundance: NA
CDR3nt: TGTGCCAGCTCACCGTCAACAGGGGCCGGGGAGCTGTTTTTT
CDR3aa: CASSPSTGAGELFF

d_gene: NA
v_gene: TRBV30
j_gene: TRBJ2-6
abundance: NA
CDR3nt: TGTGCCTGGAGGGCAAGGGTGTTCGGTTCCTCTGGGGCCAACGTCCTGACTTTC
CDR3aa: CAWRARVFGSSGANVLTF

d_gene: NA
v_gene: TRBV27
j_gene: TRBJ2-1
abundance: NA
CDR3nt: TGTGCCAGCAGTCCGAACCCCTCTAGAACCTCCTACAATGAGCAGTTCTTC
CDR3aa: CASSPNPSRTSYNEQFF

d_gene: NA
v_gene: TRBV11-2
j_gene: TRBJ1-3
abundance: NA
CDR3nt: TGTGCCAGCAGCTTAGGCCCACAGTTTCGCTCTGGAAACACCATATATTTT
CDR3aa: CASSLGPQFRSGNTIYF

d_gene: TRBD2
v_gene: TRBV28
j_gene: TRBJ2-5
abundance: NA
CDR3nt: TGTGCCAGCAGTTTGACTAGCGGTCCGTGGACCCAGTACTTC
CDR3aa: CASSLTSGPWTQYF

d_gene: NA
v_gene: TRBV5-4
j_gene: TRBJ2-1
abundance: NA
CDR3nt: TGTGCCAGCAGCTTGGCGAATGGACAAGGGCAGTTCTTC
CDR3aa: CASSLANGQGQFF

d_gene: NA
v_gene: TRBV5-1
j_gene: TRBJ2-5
abundance: NA
CDR3nt: TGCGCCAGCAGCAGGGACTTCTTCCAAGAGACCCAGTACTTC
CDR3aa: CASSRDFFQETQYF

d_gene: NA
v_gene: TRBV28
j_gene: TRBJ2-1
abundance: NA
CDR3nt: TGTGCCAGCAGTTTGATGGGGTTCGGGAGAGAGATTTTGGATGAGCAGTTCTTC
CDR3aa: CASSLMGFGREILDEQFF

d_gene: TRBD2
v_gene: TRBV7-3
j_gene: TRBJ2-1
abundance: NA
CDR3nt: TGTGCCAGCAGCGTTCATCCTCGGACTAGCGGGAGTGTCCATGAGCAGTTCTTC
CDR3aa: CASSVHPRTSGSVHEQFF

d_gene: NA
v_gene: TRBV28
j_gene: TRBJ2-5
abundance: NA
CDR3nt: TGTGCCAGCAGTTACCCAGGGAGGGGGCTGGAGACCCAGTACTTC
CDR3aa: CASSYPGRGLETQYF

d_gene: NA
v_gene: TRBV11-2
j_gene: TRBJ2-3
abundance: NA
CDR3nt: TGTGCCAGCAGCTTAGATGGGGGCACAGATACGCAGTATTTT
CDR3aa: CASSLDGGTDTQYF

d_gene: TRBD1
v_gene: TRBV10-2
j_gene: TRBJ2-2
abundance: NA
CDR3nt: TGCGCCAGCAGGTACCCCGGGACAGGGAACACCGGGGAGCTGTTTTTT
CDR3aa: CASRYPGTGNTGELFF

d_gene: TRBD2
v_gene: TRBV7-9
j_gene: TRBJ2-1
abundance: NA
CDR3nt: TGTGCCAGCAGCTCCATTGGCGGGAGCTATGAGCAGTTCTTC
CDR3aa: CASSSIGGSYEQFF

d_gene: NA
v_gene: TRBV2
j_gene: TRBJ1-2
abundance: NA
CDR3nt: TGTGCCAGCAGTGAACGAGACGGAAGTAACTATGGCTACACCTTC
CDR3aa: CASSERDGSNYGYTF

d_gene: TRBD1
v_gene: TRBV11-2
j_gene: TRBJ1-5
abundance: NA
CDR3nt: TGTGCCAGCAGCAAGAGGCCGACAGGGGGGCAGCCCCAGCATTTT
CDR3aa: CASSKRPTGGQPQHF